A single sample is the source of the 20 T cell receptor beta chains below, sequenced in a study of blood T cell repertoires in COVID-19 (dated by TCRdb to about 2020). Libraries were constructed by the immunoSEQ multiplex PCR assay. The source is immuneACCESS, and TCRdb retained only in-frame sequences with V and J called. Part of the clones is not carried over; for the studies checked, unresolved V genes explain less than half of this, and the remainder is unexplained. The sample has just under 350,000 clones on record, around 87% of them singletons. The ten top clones hold about 6.9% of the sample. The sequencing input was peripheral blood. The receptors come from a woman aged 45-65 years with COVID-19, enrolled during active disease.

The chain employs TRBV24-1 and TRBJ2-5; TRBD2 aligns across 9 bases. V shed 9 bases, J shed 5 bases, and the junction held 12 bases outside the gene matches. Germline V gene sequence: CDR1 KGHDR, CDR2 SFDVKD. The length of the CDR3 is 15 residues. The CDR3 sequence: CATPMGGRGWETQYF. The DNA of the CDR3 is TGTGCCACCCCGATGGGCGGGAGGGGGTGGGAGACCCAGTACTTC.

The rearrangement uses TRBV7-9 and TRBJ2-1; 10 bases are a match to TRBD1. With V trimmed by 7 bases and J by 2 bases, 14 bases remained unmatched. The CDR3 covers 18 residues. Germline CDR1 is SEHNR and CDR2 is FQNEAQ (reference sequence). The CDR3 loop reads CASNGGTGARRAYNEQFF. The CDR3 region has the DNA TGTGCCAGCAACGGGGGGACAGGGGCTAGAAGAGCCTACAATGAGCAGTTCTTC.

This sequence joins TRBV27 and TRBJ2-7, with D maybe TRBD1 (5 bases). V lost 6 bases and J 2 bases, leaving 11 bases between the germline ends. The CDR3 runs 13 residues. CDR1 is MNHEY, CDR2 SMNVEV, per germline (reference sequence). This CDR3 reads CASRKDSTYEQYF. The CDR3 bases are TGTGCCAGCAGAAAAGACAGTACCTACGAGCAGTACTTC.

The gene calls are TRBV6-1 and TRBJ2-7; weak D call: TRBD2 (5 bases). V was cut by 3 bases and J by 5 bases, with 11 bases left in between. The CDR3 totals 13 residues. CDR1 MNHNS and CDR2 SASEGT come from the germline V gene. CDR3 in amino acids: CASSDSPGNEQYF. The CDR3 region has the DNA TGTGCCAGCAGTGATAGCCCCGGGAACGAGCAGTACTTC.

J is TRBJ2-5 and V is TRBV7-8; TRBD1 might be the D (8 bases). Trimming left V 5 bases short and J 5 bases short, with 18 bases between. The CDR3 extends over 15 amino acids. Germline V gene sequence: CDR1 SGHVS, CDR2 FQNEAQ. CDR3 nucleotides: TGTGCCAGCAGCCCGGTAGACAGGGGAGGGGAGACCCAGTACTTC. Translated, it gives CASSPVDRGGETQYF. Full variable domain (rest looked up from reference TRBV7-8 and TRBJ2-5): GAGVSQSPRYKVAKRGQDVALRCDPISGHVSLFWYQQALGQGPEFLTYFQNEAQLDKSGLPSDRFFAERPEGSVSTLKIQRTQQEDSAVYLCASSPVDRGGETQYFGPGTRLLVL.

The chain combines TRBV4-1 with TRBJ1-3; TRBD1 is a possible D gene (5 bases). CDR3 length: 16 amino acids. V was clipped by 2 bases and J by 0 bases, with 11 bases between them. The V gene's germline CDR1 is MGHRA and CDR2 YSYEKL. In DNA, the CDR3 is TGCGCCAGCAGCCAACAGGGTACGGGCTCTGGAAACACCATATATTTT. Its translation: CASSQQGTGSGNTIYF.

The chain recombines TRBV29-1 with TRBJ2-7; D is perhaps TRBD2 (6 bases). The germline gives CDR1 SQVTM, CDR2 ANQGSEA. V gave up 4 bases and J gave up 1 base, with 14 bases separating them. This CDR3 is 14 amino acids long. DNA of the CDR3: TGCAGCGTTGCCCGGAGGGGATTATCCTACGAGCAGTACTTC. It encodes CSVARRGLSYEQYF.

This clone was counted between two and nine times. At one end, the junction sequence differs from germline, possibly due to a read error. The chain is built from TRBV7-8 and TRBJ2-4; D is unclear. Germline V gene lookup returns CDR1 SGHVS and CDR2 FQNEAQ. This CDR3 comprises 11 residues. The CDR3 protein is CASSQGGIASF. The CDR3 nucleotides are TGTGCCAGCAGCCAAGGTGGTATAGCTTCCTTC.

This clone has just a few counts. The J gene is TRBJ2-2, the V gene TRBV7-9; the D gene is possibly TRBD1 (6 bases). The CDR3 covers 15 residues. Trimming took 8 bases from V and 0 from J, leaving 13 bases between them. Germline V lookup: CDR1 SEHNR, CDR2 FQNEAQ (reference sequence). CDR3 nucleotides: TGTGCCAGCGTGCAGGGGAGTCCGAACACCGGGGAGCTGTTTTTT. It yields the protein CASVQGSPNTGELFF. Full variable domain (rest looked up from reference TRBV7-9 and TRBJ2-2): DTGVSQNPRHKITKRGQNVTFRCDPISEHNRLYWYRQTLGQGPEFLTYFQNEAQLEKSRLLSDRFSAERPKGSFSTLEIQRTEQGDSAMYLCASVQGSPNTGELFFGEGSRLTVL.

The chain couples TRBV6-1 to TRBJ2-7; TRBD2 aligns across 7 bases. The trim removed 2 bases at V and 1 base at J, leaving 5 bases unmatched. The CDR3 contains 15 residues. The V gene's germline CDR1 is MNHNS and CDR2 SASEGT. CDR3 coding DNA: TGTGCCAGCAGTGAATCTTGGGGGGGATCCTACGAGCAGTACTTC. It translates to CASSESWGGSYEQYF.

The CDR3 region is CASSTSGRARNEQFF. The CDR3, as DNA: TGTGCCAGCAGTACTAGCGGGAGGGCGAGAAATGAGCAGTTCTTC. The chain links TRBV6-5 to TRBJ2-1; 13 nucleotides align to TRBD2. The CDR3 has 15 amino acids. Germline CDR1 MNHEY, CDR2 SVGAGI. V was pared by 5 bases and J by 7 bases, with 5 bases of the junction left unmatched.

V usage is TRBV27 and J usage is TRBJ1-2; a possible D gene is TRBD1 (6 bases). This CDR3 spans 19 amino acids. Trimming cost V 5 bases and J 5 bases, with 30 bases left between them. Germline V gene sequence: CDR1 MNHEY, CDR2 SMNVEV (reference sequence). CDR3 DNA sequence: TGTGCCAGCAGTCCTCTTAAGGGACACGTACGGACGGCGTCTTATGGCTACACCTTC. Protein product: CASSPLKGHVRTASYGYTF.

The rearrangement joins TRBV18 to TRBJ2-6, with 11 nucleotides matching TRBD1. CDR1 and CDR2 (germline): KGHSH, LQKENI. The CDR3 sequence is 19 residues long. With V trimmed by 6 bases and J by 0 bases, 10 bases remained unmatched. In nucleotides, the CDR3 is TGTGCCAGCTCCCCAGGGACAGGGGGGTATTACTCTGGGGCCAACGTCCTGACTTTC. Amino acids: CASSPGTGGYYSGANVLTF.

The V gene is TRBV3-1 (or the pseudogene TRBV3-2), the J gene TRBJ2-5, with 11 bases lining up with TRBD2. CDR1 and CDR2 (germline): LGHDT, YNNKEL (reference sequence). CDR3 length equals 17 residues. With V trimmed by 6 bases and J by 4 bases, 13 bases remained unmatched. The CDR3 loop is CASRPSLAGGGRETQYF. As DNA, the CDR3 is TGTGCCAGCAGACCTTCTTTAGCGGGAGGGGGTCGAGAGACCCAGTACTTC.

The chain links TRBV18 to TRBJ2-5, with 7 bases identical to TRBD1. The V segment lost 6 bases and the J segment 2 bases; nucleotides outside the gene matches: 3. This CDR3 has 13 amino acids. The germline V gene has CDR1 KGHSH and CDR2 LQKENI. The CDR3 bases are TGTGCCAGCTCCTCGGACAGGCAAGAGACCCAGTACTTC. Amino acid sequence: CASSSDRQETQYF.

This clone was recorded once. The genes are TRBV24-1 and TRBJ2-2; D may be TRBD1 (5 bases). This CDR3 has 16 residues. Trimming shortened V by 3 bases and J by 4 bases, and 14 bases separated the two germline ends. Germline CDR1 and CDR2: KGHDR and SFDVKD. The CDR3 loop is CATSDPRAGFTGELFF. Written as DNA, the CDR3 is TGTGCCACCAGTGATCCGAGAGCAGGGTTCACCGGGGAGCTGTTTTTT.

The chain carries TRBV6-5 and TRBJ2-7; D is perhaps TRBD2 (5 bases). The length of the CDR3 is 14 residues. The V end lost 0 bases, the J end lost 2 bases, and 8 bases lay between the germline ends. Germline V lookup: CDR1 MNHEY, CDR2 SVGAGI. CDR3 in DNA: TGTGCCAGCAGTTACTCGGCGGGCGCCTACGAGCAGTACTTC. Its translation: CASSYSAGAYEQYF.

This clone was observed a few times. The V and J genes are TRBV27 and TRBJ1-6; D gene uncertain. Germline V CDR1 and CDR2: MNHEY, SMNVEV (reference sequence). V lost 4 bases to trimming and J lost 6 bases, with 7 bases between them. The CDR3 is 13 amino acids. The CDR3 here is CASSSGSNSPLHF. CDR3 sequence (DNA): TGTGCCAGCAGTTCAGGCAGTAATTCACCCCTCCACTTT.

The CDR3 reads CATSRTGAKETQYF. The CDR3 nucleotides read TGTGCCACCAGCAGAACAGGGGCAAAAGAGACCCAGTACTTC. The chain employs TRBV15 and TRBJ2-5; 7 bases map to TRBD1. CDR1 and CDR2 (germline): LNHNV, YYDKDF (reference sequence). J lost 3 bases, V lost 2 bases, and 3 bases had no gene match. The CDR3 spans 14 residues. The full variable domain, in which reference TRBV15 and TRBJ2-5 provide the parts outside the CDR3, is DAMVIQNPRYQVTQFGKPVTLSCSQTLNHNVMYWYQQKSSQAPKLLFHYYDKDFNNEADTPDNFQSRRPNTSFCFLDIRSPGLGDTAMYLCATSRTGAKETQYFGPGTRLLVL.

This clone was counted only a few times. The chain couples TRBV4-1 to TRBJ1-6; possible D gene TRBD1, 5 bases. V was cut by 0 bases and J by 5 bases, with 11 bases left in between. The CDR3 sequence is 16 residues long. The germline gives CDR1 MGHRA, CDR2 YSYEKL. The CDR3 bases are TGCGCCAGCAGCCAAGATAGGGGCAGGGATAATTCACCCCTCCACTTT. This gives the protein CASSQDRGRDNSPLHF.